This TCR beta chain was sequenced in a study of shared clonotypes between healthy human individuals. Notes on this clone: Its target is not known.

V was pared by 4 bases and J by 1 base, with 2 bases of the junction left unmatched. Germline values: CDR1 SGHVS, CDR2 FNYEAQ. The CDR3 consists of 16 residues. Ten immunoSEQ deep assay plates were used to sequence unsorted PBMC DNA. TCRdb keeps only in-frame clones here, not all; method: immunoSEQ multiplex PCR. This table holds around 530,000 clones, roughly four fifths found once. General study findings and limits: Sample collection involved blood only; tissue repertoires are likely different.

Sample: PBMCs. This TCR was sampled from a middle-aged woman in good health. Some clones in this sample may be carry-over from other donors' samples. The chain couples TRBV7-6 to TRBJ2-3; TRBD2 aligns across 13 bases. CDR3 coding DNA: TGTGCCAGCAGCTCCGGACTAGCGGGAGGCACAGATACGCAGTATTTT. It is translated as CASSSGLAGGTDTQYF.